These T cell receptor beta chains were read from a single sample in a study of blood T cell repertoires in COVID-19. This table comes from immunoSEQ multiplex PCR, and its TCRdb copy is limited to in-frame clones, with some not included. The profile shows about 150,000 clones, roughly 87% of them singletons. Sequenced input: peripheral blood. These receptor sequences come from a human donor in a cohort sampled during active COVID-19. Both conserved end residues are part of each CDR3.

cdr3_aa j_call v_call
CASSTSTGRAGQPQHF TRBJ1-5 TRBV7-9
CASSTGLAGPKIQYF TRBJ2-4 TRBV19
CASSIGQFEHGYTF TRBJ1-2 TRBV11-3
CASSLVTGGQADTQYF TRBJ2-3 TRBV7-8
CASSYTGQTYEQYF TRBJ2-7 TRBV6-5
CSVHQMLNTEAFF TRBJ1-1 TRBV29-1
CASSEERGSPQHF TRBJ1-5 TRBV6-1
CASSATGVGEQYF TRBJ2-7 TRBV9
CSASPIPDTQYF TRBJ2-3 TRBV20-1
CASSHNVQTYEQYF TRBJ2-7 TRBV4-2
CASSSWEGFKKNTEAFF TRBJ1-1 TRBV19
CASSDGTGGSYEQYF TRBJ2-7 TRBV9
CASSLDLIRTQYF TRBJ2-3 TRBV3-1/TRBV3-2
CASSLGQGYREQYF TRBJ2-7 TRBV5-1
CASSLLGTGVNEQFF TRBJ2-1 TRBV5-1
CASSSGAYEQYF TRBJ2-7 TRBV5-5
CASSAILAGGPETQYF TRBJ2-5 TRBV9
CASSQRLQGERFF TRBJ2-1 TRBV2
CASSLGGNQETQYF TRBJ2-5 TRBV7-3
CASSQGGQPYEQYF TRBJ2-7 TRBV4-1
CASSAGAGESPLHF TRBJ1-6 TRBV19
CAAGTEKNSPLHF TRBJ1-6 TRBV6-5
CASSSGEKGQPQHF TRBJ1-5 TRBV11-2
CASSLESWDSVGRNQPQHF TRBJ1-5 TRBV5-8
CASASMTGLGYEQYF TRBJ2-7 TRBV9
CASSPRLGADGYTF TRBJ1-2 TRBV6-5
CASSLGEEAEAFF TRBJ1-1 TRBV11-3
CASSQAEDRGLFYGYTF TRBJ1-2 TRBV3-1/TRBV3-2
CASSLLRGLSEKLFF TRBJ1-4 TRBV28
CASSLSGGSGNTIYF TRBJ1-3 TRBV7-2
CASNRGATNEKLFF TRBJ1-4 TRBV9
CASSPLSWGTYEQYF TRBJ2-7 TRBV6-5
CASSRTENYGYTF TRBJ1-2 TRBV2
CASSHSGPETQYF TRBJ2-5 TRBV3-1/TRBV3-2
CASSIQGQHQPQHF TRBJ1-5 TRBV19
CASSVAGEGWGEQFF TRBJ2-1 TRBV9
CASSFFAGTSGNEKLFF TRBJ1-4 TRBV28
CSASPLLAGGPAVYNEQFF TRBJ2-1 TRBV20-1
CASSLGQGHEQFF TRBJ2-1 TRBV12-3/TRBV12-4
CASSFDGRRETQYF TRBJ2-5 TRBV7-8
CATHSGDGYEQYF TRBJ2-7 TRBV15
CASGERENTGELFF TRBJ2-2 TRBV9